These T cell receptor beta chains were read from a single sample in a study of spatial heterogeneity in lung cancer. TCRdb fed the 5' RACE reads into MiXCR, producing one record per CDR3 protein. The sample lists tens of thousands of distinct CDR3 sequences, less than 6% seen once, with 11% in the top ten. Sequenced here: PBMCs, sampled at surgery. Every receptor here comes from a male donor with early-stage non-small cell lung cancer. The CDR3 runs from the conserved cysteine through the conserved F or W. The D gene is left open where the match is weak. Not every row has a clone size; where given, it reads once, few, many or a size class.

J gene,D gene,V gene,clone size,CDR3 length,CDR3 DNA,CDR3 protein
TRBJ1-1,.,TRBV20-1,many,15,TGCAGTGCTAGAGGGCTCGGGGGAACGAACACTGAAGCTTTCTTT,CSARGLGGTNTEAFF
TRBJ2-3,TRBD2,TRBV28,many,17,TGTGCCAGCAGTACTTCATTCGGACTAGCGGACACAGATACGCAGTATTTT,CASSTSFGLADTDTQYF
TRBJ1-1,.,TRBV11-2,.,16,TGTGCCAGCAGCCAGAGGAGGACGGGCCGCAGGGAGAGCGCTTTCTTT,CASSQRRTGRRESAFF
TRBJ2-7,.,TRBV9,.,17,TGTGCCAGCAGCGATGAAGACCCGGGACTCTATCCGCGCGAGCAGTACTTC,CASSDEDPGLYPREQYF
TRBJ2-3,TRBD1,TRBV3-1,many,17,TGTGCCAGCAGCCGGAATACCGGGACAGGGCTCACAGATACGCAGTATTTT,CASSRNTGTGLTDTQYF
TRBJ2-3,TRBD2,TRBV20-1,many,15,TGCAGTGCTAGAGCGCAAGCGGGGGGCACAGATACGCAGTATTTT,CSARAQAGGTDTQYF
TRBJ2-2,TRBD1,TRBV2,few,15,TGTGCCAGCAGGGATCAGGGGGCGCGCGCCGGGGAGCTGTTTTTT,CASRDQGARAGELFF
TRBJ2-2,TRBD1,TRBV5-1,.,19,TGCGCCAGCAGCTTGACCCTAGGACAGGGACGGCTGAACACCGGGGAGCTGTTTTTT,CASSLTLGQGRLNTGELFF
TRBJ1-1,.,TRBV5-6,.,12,TGTGCCAGCAGCTTTGGGACGGAGAGGGCTTTCTTT,CASSFGTERAFF
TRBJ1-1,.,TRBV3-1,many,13,TGTGCCAGCAGCCAAGGGGGCAGGACTGAAGCTTTCTTT,CASSQGGRTEAFF
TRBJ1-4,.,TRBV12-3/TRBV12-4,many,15,TGTGCCAGCAGGGAAACAGGGTCCGTTAATGAAAAACTGTTTTTT,CASRETGSVNEKLFF
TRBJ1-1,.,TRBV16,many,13,TGTGCCAGCAGCCAATCCGTGAACACTGAAGCTTTCTTT,CASSQSVNTEAFF
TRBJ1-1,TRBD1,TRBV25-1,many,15,TGTGCCAGTCAGGGGGCCCAGGGAAGGGCGACTGAAGCTTTCTTT,CASQGAQGRATEAFF
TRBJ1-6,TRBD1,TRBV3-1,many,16,TGTGCCAGCAGCCATTACCCGGGACAGGGAAATTCACCCCTCCACTTT,CASSHYPGQGNSPLHF
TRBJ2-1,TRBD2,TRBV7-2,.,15,TGTGCCAGCAGGCCCACTAGCGGGGCCTACAATGAGCAGTTCTTC,CASRPTSGAYNEQFF
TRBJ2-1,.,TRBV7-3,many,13,TGTGCCAGCAGCTTAGATAGGGATAATGAGCAGTTCTTC,CASSLDRDNEQFF
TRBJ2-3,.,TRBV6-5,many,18,TGTGCCAGCAGTTTAGACCCCTATGCCTTATCTTCCACAGATACGCAGTATTTT,CASSLDPYALSSTDTQYF
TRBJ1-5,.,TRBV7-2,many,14,TGTGCCAGCAGCCCGACAAATAGCAATCAGCCCCAGCATTTT,CASSPTNSNQPQHF
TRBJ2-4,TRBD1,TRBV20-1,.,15,TGCAGTGCCACATACAGGGGGCTTTCCAAAAACATTCAGTACTTC,CSATYRGLSKNIQYF
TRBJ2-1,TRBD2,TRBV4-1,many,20,TGCGCCAGCAGCCAAGATAATAGGGCTAGCGGGGGGGTCTCCTACAATGAGCAGTTCTTC,CASSQDNRASGGVSYNEQFF
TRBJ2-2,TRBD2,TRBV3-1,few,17,TGTGCCAGCAGCCAAGCCAGCGGGGGGGCGAGCACCGGGGAGCTGTTTTTT,CASSQASGGASTGELFF
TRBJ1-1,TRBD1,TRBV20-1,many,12,TGCACTTTGACAGGGGGCACCCTTGAAGCTTTCTTT,CTLTGGTLEAFF
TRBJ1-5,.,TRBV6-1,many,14,TGTGCCAGCAGTTCTATCCATAGCAATCAGCCCCAGCATTTT,CASSSIHSNQPQHF
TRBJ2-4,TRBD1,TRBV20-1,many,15,TGCAGTGCTAGAGAGCAGGGGGCTGCCAAAAACATTCAGTACTTC,CSAREQGAAKNIQYF
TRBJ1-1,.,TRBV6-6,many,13,TGTGCCAGCAGTGTAACAGGGAACACTGAAGCTTTCTTT,CASSVTGNTEAFF
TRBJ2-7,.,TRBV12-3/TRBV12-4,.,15,TGTGCCAGCAGTTTATGGGGGGTGGGCAGGGGCGAGCAGTACTTC,CASSLWGVGRGEQYF
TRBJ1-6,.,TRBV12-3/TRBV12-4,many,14,TGTGCCAGCAGCCCGGCATGGGATAATTCACCCCTCCACTTT,CASSPAWDNSPLHF
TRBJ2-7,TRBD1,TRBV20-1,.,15,TGCAGTGCTAGAGATCGGGACAGGGGATCATTCGAGCAGTACTTC,CSARDRDRGSFEQYF
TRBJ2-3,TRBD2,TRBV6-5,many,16,TGTGCCAGCAGTTACGGGGGACTAGCGAAGGCAGATACGCAGTATTTT,CASSYGGLAKADTQYF
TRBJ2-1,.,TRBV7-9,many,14,TGTGCCAGCAGCTTAGGTCTCACTCGAGATGAGCAGTTCTTC,CASSLGLTRDEQFF
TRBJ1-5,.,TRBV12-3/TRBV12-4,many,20,TGTGCCAGCAGTTTCCCCCCGTACGGGATCAGGGAAAACAGAAGTCAGCCCCAGCATTTT,CASSFPPYGIRENRSQPQHF
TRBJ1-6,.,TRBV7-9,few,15,TGTGCCAGCAGCTTAGAACAGGGATCGGGGTCACCCCTCCACTTT,CASSLEQGSGSPLHF
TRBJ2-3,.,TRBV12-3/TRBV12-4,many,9,TGTGCCAGCAGCCCCCCCAAGTATTTT,CASSPPKYF
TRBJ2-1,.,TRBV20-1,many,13,TGCAGTGCTAGGCACCCTCGGTCCAATGAGCAGTTCTTC,CSARHPRSNEQFF
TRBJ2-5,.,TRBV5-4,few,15,TGTGCCAGCAGCTTGGTGAAACGGGCCCAAGAGACCCAGTACTTC,CASSLVKRAQETQYF
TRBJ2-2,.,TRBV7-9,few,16,TGTGCCAGCAGCTTAGGACAGCCCGGTTCTATCGGGGAGCTGTTTTTT,CASSLGQPGSIGELFF
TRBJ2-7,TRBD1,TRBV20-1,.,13,TGCAGTGCCCGGACAGGGGGATTCTACGAGCAGTACTTC,CSARTGGFYEQYF
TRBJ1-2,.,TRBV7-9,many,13,TGTGCCAGTAAGACAGGAGGAAACTATGGCTACACCTTC,CASKTGGNYGYTF
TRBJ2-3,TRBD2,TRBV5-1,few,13,TGCGCCAGCAGCCGGGAGGGCAGGGATACGCAGTATTTT,CASSREGRDTQYF
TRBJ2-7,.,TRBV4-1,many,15,TGCGCCAGCAGCCAAGATGGGACATTTCCTGGCGAGCAGTACTTC,CASSQDGTFPGEQYF
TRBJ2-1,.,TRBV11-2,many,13,TGTGCCAGCAGCCGAGGACCGTACAATGAGCAGTTCTTC,CASSRGPYNEQFF
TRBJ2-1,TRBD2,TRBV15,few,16,TGTGCCACCAGCACCAGGACTAGCGGGGTTCGGGATGAGCAGTTCTTC,CATSTRTSGVRDEQFF
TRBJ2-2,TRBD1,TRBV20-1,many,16,TGCAGTGCTAGACCTTCTAGGGGGCAGGTTACCGGGGAGCTGTTTTTT,CSARPSRGQVTGELFF
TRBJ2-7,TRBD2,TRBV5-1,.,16,TGCGCCAGCAGCTCCGATCAGCGGGGGGGCTCCTACGAGCAGTACTTC,CASSSDQRGGSYEQYF
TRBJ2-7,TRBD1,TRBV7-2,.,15,TGTGCCAGCAGCTTAGCCGGGACAGGCGTCTACGAGCAGTACTTC,CASSLAGTGVYEQYF
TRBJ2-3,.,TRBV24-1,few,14,TGTGCCACCAGTGATCCGACAGTTACGGATACGCAGTATTTT,CATSDPTVTDTQYF
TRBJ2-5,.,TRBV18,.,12,TGTGCCAGCTCACCGTCTGGCGAGACCCAGTACTTC,CASSPSGETQYF
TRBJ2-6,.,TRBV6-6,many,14,TGTGCCAGCAGCCCTATGGCTGGGGCCAACGTCCTGACTTTC,CASSPMAGANVLTF
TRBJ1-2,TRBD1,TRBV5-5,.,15,TGTGCCAGCAGCTCCTACACTACAGGGGAAACTGGCTACACCTTC,CASSSYTTGETGYTF